This section outlines one T cell receptor beta chain sequence together with its context. Per germline, CDR1 LGHNA and CDR2 YNFKEQ. The CDR3 totals 15 residues. Trimming pared 0 bases from V and 4 bases from J, leaving 12 bases between. The entry originates in a study of CD8 T cells in Susac syndrome. RNA, at about 0.5 to 1 ug, was reverse transcribed with random hexamers. Amplification of TCR beta CDR3 spanned 54 Vbeta and 13 Jbeta via immunoSEQ multiplex PCR. MiXCR, run by TCRdb on the immunoSEQ multiplex PCR reads, gives a single entry per CDR3 protein. The table lists roughly 120,000 distinct CDR3 sequences, 90% to 95% of them singletons. Sequencing of TCR beta was carried out in blood CD8+ and CD4+ T cells.

The origin of this receptor is a human donor in good health. This chain links TRBV4-2 with TRBJ1-2, with D possibly TRBD1 on 5 matching bases. The sequenced sample consisted of CD4+ T cells from PBMCs. The CDR3 here is CASSQETGGGYGYTF. CDR3 DNA: TGTGCCAGCAGCCAAGAAACAGGCGGCGGCTATGGCTACACCTTC.